This is a list of T cell receptor beta chains from one sample in a study of T cells in Graves' hyperthyroidism and ophthalmopathy. TCRdb fed the multiplex PCR reads into MiXCR, producing one record per CDR3 protein. The sample includes hundreds of thousands of distinct CDR3 sequences, around a sixth of them seen just once. Sequencing input: blood. These receptors originate from a woman aged 50 to 65 with Graves' hyperthyroidism that later progressed to Graves' ophthalmopathy. Both conserved end residues are part of each CDR3. The D gene is left open where the match is weak. Rows give clone size only sometimes, using once, few, many, or a class for an expanded clone.

j_gene: TRBJ1-1
v_gene: TRBV5-6
abundance: NA
d_gene: NA
len: 15
CDR3aa: CASRSKTAMNTEAFF
CDR3nt: TGTGCCAGCAGGTCCAAGACAGCCATGAACACTGAAGCTTTCTTT

j_gene: TRBJ2-1
v_gene: TRBV10-3
abundance: few
d_gene: TRBD2
len: 18
CDR3aa: CAISVTGTSGGAYNEQFF
CDR3nt: TGTGCCATCAGTGTCACCGGGACTAGCGGGGGGGCCTACAATGAGCAGTTCTTC

j_gene: TRBJ2-2
v_gene: TRBV20-1
abundance: NA
d_gene: NA
len: 16
CDR3aa: CSARDIGESNTGELFF
CDR3nt: TGCAGTGCTAGAGATATCGGGGAATCGAACACCGGGGAGCTGTTTTTT

j_gene: TRBJ2-3
v_gene: TRBV15
abundance: few
d_gene: TRBD2
len: 15
CDR3aa: CATSRTSGGADTQCF
CDR3nt: TGTGCCACCAGCAGGACTAGCGGGGGGGCAGATACGCAGTGTTTT

j_gene: TRBJ2-7
v_gene: TRBV19
abundance: many
d_gene: NA
len: 13
CDR3aa: CASRNSGSYEQYF
CDR3nt: TGTGCCAGCCGTAATTCTGGTTCCTACGAGCAGTACTTC

j_gene: TRBJ2-3
v_gene: TRBV7-8
abundance: NA
d_gene: TRBD2
len: 16
CDR3aa: CASSHSGGLNTDTQYF
CDR3nt: TGTGCCAGCAGCCACAGCGGGGGCCTCAACACAGATACGCAGTATTTT

j_gene: TRBJ2-3
v_gene: TRBV10-3
abundance: NA
d_gene: TRBD2
len: 15
CDR3aa: CAISVRGGRTDTQYF
CDR3nt: TGTGCCATCAGTGTGCGGGGGGGTCGCACAGATACGCAGTATTTT

j_gene: TRBJ2-7
v_gene: TRBV12-3/TRBV12-4
abundance: NA
d_gene: NA
len: 13
CDR3aa: CASSSYRVYEQYF
CDR3nt: TGTGCCAGCAGTTCATACAGGGTCTACGAGCAGTACTTC

j_gene: TRBJ2-3
v_gene: TRBV7-9
abundance: NA
d_gene: TRBD2
len: 16
CDR3aa: CASSGGRDYATDTQYF
CDR3nt: TGTGCCAGCAGCGGAGGCCGGGACTACGCCACAGATACGCAGTATTTT

j_gene: TRBJ2-1
v_gene: TRBV2
abundance: many
d_gene: TRBD2
len: 14
CDR3aa: CASRASGAYNEQFF
CDR3nt: TGTGCCAGCAGAGCTAGCGGGGCCTACAATGAGCAGTTCTTC

j_gene: TRBJ1-2
v_gene: TRBV20-1
abundance: NA
d_gene: TRBD1
len: 13
CDR3aa: CSARDRGLDGYTF
CDR3nt: TGCAGTGCTAGGGACAGGGGGCTCGATGGCTACACCTTC

j_gene: TRBJ1-2
v_gene: TRBV7-8
abundance: many
d_gene: NA
len: 17
CDR3aa: CASTEGGRLASNYGYTF
CDR3nt: TGTGCCAGCACCGAGGGCGGTCGGTTAGCTTCTAACTATGGCTACACCTTC

j_gene: TRBJ1-1
v_gene: TRBV5-1
abundance: many
d_gene: NA
len: 16
CDR3aa: CASSLGPSNGDPEAFF
CDR3nt: TGCGCCAGCAGCTTGGGGCCTTCTAACGGGGACCCTGAAGCTTTCTTT

j_gene: TRBJ1-2
v_gene: TRBV18
abundance: NA
d_gene: NA
len: 14
CDR3aa: CASSSSARGDGYTF
CDR3nt: TGTGCCAGCTCCTCTAGCGCCCGGGGCGATGGCTACACCTTC

j_gene: TRBJ1-5
v_gene: TRBV19
abundance: NA
d_gene: NA
len: 14
CDR3aa: CASSITEVGQPQHF
CDR3nt: TGTGCCAGTAGTATAACTGAAGTGGGTCAGCCCCAGCATTTT

j_gene: TRBJ1-1
v_gene: TRBV12-3/TRBV12-4
abundance: few
d_gene: NA
len: 15
CDR3aa: CASSLGNRLNTEAFF
CDR3nt: TGTGCCAGCAGTCTGGGGAACAGATTGAACACTGAAGCTTTCTTT

j_gene: TRBJ2-7
v_gene: TRBV10-3
abundance: many
d_gene: NA
len: 14
CDR3aa: CAISDAGGSYEQYF
CDR3nt: TGTGCCATCAGTGACGCGGGCGGTAGCTACGAGCAGTACTTC

j_gene: TRBJ2-3
v_gene: TRBV5-6
abundance: many
d_gene: NA
len: 15
CDR3aa: CASSLGAGLTDTQYF
CDR3nt: TGTGCCAGCAGCTTGGGGGCAGGCCTCACAGATACGCAGTATTTT

j_gene: TRBJ2-1
v_gene: TRBV5-6
abundance: many
d_gene: NA
len: 13
CDR3aa: CASTGALYNEQFF
CDR3nt: TGTGCCAGCACCGGGGCTCTCTACAATGAGCAGTTCTTC

j_gene: TRBJ2-1
v_gene: TRBV9
abundance: once
d_gene: TRBD2
len: 16
CDR3aa: CASSVGASGGAHEQFF
CDR3nt: TGTGCCAGCAGCGTAGGGGCCAGCGGGGGGGCCCATGAGCAGTTCTTC

j_gene: TRBJ2-3
v_gene: TRBV20-1
abundance: many
d_gene: TRBD1
len: 15
CDR3aa: CSARDPGQLTDTQYF
CDR3nt: TGCAGTGCTAGAGACCCGGGACAGCTAACAGATACGCAGTATTTT

j_gene: TRBJ1-2
v_gene: TRBV13
abundance: NA
d_gene: TRBD1
len: 13
CDR3aa: CASSLSGTEGYTF
CDR3nt: TGTGCCAGCAGCTTAAGCGGGACAGAGGGCTACACCTTC

j_gene: TRBJ1-6
v_gene: TRBV7-9
abundance: many
d_gene: NA
len: 15
CDR3aa: CASSLIAGNNSPLHF
CDR3nt: TGTGCCAGCAGCTTAATCGCAGGGAATAATTCACCCCTCCACTTT

j_gene: TRBJ2-7
v_gene: TRBV29-1
abundance: NA
d_gene: NA
len: 12
CDR3aa: CSARILTDEQYF
CDR3nt: TGCAGCGCTCGGATCCTCACGGACGAGCAGTACTTC

j_gene: TRBJ1-4
v_gene: TRBV20-1
abundance: many
d_gene: TRBD1
len: 15
CDR3aa: CSARPSTGFDEKLFF
CDR3nt: TGCAGTGCTAGACCATCGACAGGGTTCGATGAAAAACTGTTTTTT

j_gene: TRBJ2-7
v_gene: TRBV7-9
abundance: NA
d_gene: NA
len: 16
CDR3aa: CASSLGEGGAYGEQYF
CDR3nt: TGTGCCAGCAGCTTAGGTGAGGGAGGAGCCTACGGCGAGCAGTACTTC

j_gene: TRBJ2-3
v_gene: TRBV20-1
abundance: NA
d_gene: TRBD2
len: 15
CDR3aa: CGAKETSGSTDTQYF
CDR3nt: TGCGGTGCTAAAGAGACTAGCGGAAGCACAGATACGCAGTATTTT

j_gene: TRBJ1-5
v_gene: TRBV6-6
abundance: many
d_gene: NA
len: 19
CDR3aa: CASSYPQQDSTDSNQPQHF
CDR3nt: TGTGCCAGCAGTTACCCGCAGCAGGACAGCACCGATAGCAATCAGCCCCAGCATTTT